This TCR beta chain was sequenced for a study of blood T cell repertoires in COVID-19. As for the study in general: Acute and convalescent COVID-19 samples came from the United States, Italy and Spain.

TCRdb keeps only in-frame clones here, not all; method: immunoSEQ multiplex PCR. Of 150,000 to 200,000 clones in the sample, around four fifths were seen once. During active infection, Seattle patients enrolled and were then monitored through disease. The CDR3 covers 12 residues. The V gene's germline CDR1 is SGHAT and CDR2 FQDESV (reference sequence). The V end lost 2 bases, the J end lost 8 bases, and 9 bases lay between the germline ends. This chain uses TRBV11-1 with TRBJ1-1; D gene ambiguous. The specimen sequenced was peripheral blood. The TCR sequence derives from a woman in her seventies with COVID-19, enrolled during active disease. The CDR3: CASSLRAPEAFF. The DNA for the CDR3 is TGTGCCAGCAGCTTAAGAGCACCCGAAGCTTTCTTT. Drawing the rest from reference TRBV11-1 and TRBJ1-1, the complete variable domain is EAEVAQSPRYKITEKSQAVAFWCDPISGHATLYWYRQILGQGPELLVQFQDESVVDDSQLPKDRFSAERLKGVDSTLKIQPAELGDSAMYLCASSLRAPEAFFGQGTRLTVV.